The clone carrying this T cell receptor beta chain was seen only a few times. Its target is unknown. Trimming stripped 0 bases from V and 6 bases from J, with 6 bases between. The CDR3 is made up of 12 amino acids. Germline CDR1 is SGHRS and CDR2 is YFSETQ. A J-beta primer mix and a sample-barcoded 5' primer were used in a second PCR of roughly 7 to 12 cycles. A tag from a template-switch adaptor with 12 random nucleotides marked each cDNA molecule. Every sample returned 2.5 million or more CDR3-containing paired-end reads. Using its own MiXCR run on the 5' RACE reads, TCRdb lists one record per CDR3 protein. The repertoire holds hundreds of thousands of distinct CDR3 sequences, with about 25% as singletons. This record belongs to a study of blood T cells in healthy people across ages. Overall study findings and caveats: The study found more naive CD4+ cells and higher diversity in long-lived than aged donors.

In addition, the sample was reused for a study of T cells of mothers and their children.

The sequencing sample was made of blood. This chain uses TRBV5-1 with TRBJ1-1; D call uncertain. This TCR was sampled from a boy aged 5-17 years in good health. The CDR3 is CASSLAGSEAFF. The CDR3 DNA reads as TGCGCCAGCAGCTTGGCTGGATCTGAAGCTTTCTTT. Supplemented by reference TRBV5-1 and TRBJ1-1, the full variable domain reads KAGVTQTPRYLIKTRGQQVTLSCSPISGHRSVSWYQQTPGQGLQFLFEYFSETQRNKGNFPGRFSGRQFSNSRSEMNVSTLELGDSALYLCASSLAGSEAFFGQGTRLTVV.